The 20 T cell receptor beta chains in this list originate from one sample, sequenced in a study of T cell repertoires in cytomegalovirus infection (dated 2019 in TCRdb). Their specific antigens are unknown. The treatment or condition label, read with the paper, signifies: in vitro stimulation with specific CMV peptide epitopes to enrich CMV-specific T cells. TCRdb names Illumina HiSeq 1500 as the instrument used. TCRdb trimmed the raw reads at Q25, called clones with MiXCR and kept productive beta chains. CDR3 protein sequences are deduplicated, and each keeps its most common genes and DNA. The sample includes 830,000 or so distinct CDR3 sequences, with around a third observed a single time. The ten most abundant clones make up under 15% of the sample. This specimen was cultured CD8+ T cells from PBMCs, taken from culture after CMV antigen stimulation. The receptors were sampled from a human donor in good health (CMV status not recorded). Some clones in this sample may be carry-over from other donors' samples.

J is TRBJ2-7 and V is TRBV10-3, with a possible D match to TRBD1 (5 bases). This CDR3 has 16 amino acids. CDR1 and CDR2 (germline): ENHRY, SYGVKD. The ends were cut back, 1 base at V and 0 bases at J, with 13 bases in the middle. Here the CDR3 reads CAISELLRVPSYEQYF. DNA of the CDR3: TGTGCCATCAGTGAGTTGCTCAGGGTGCCCTCCTACGAGCAGTACTTC.

This clonotype appeared many times. This chain links TRBV5-1 with TRBJ2-1, with D possibly being TRBD2 (6 bases). Germline loops: CDR1 SGHRS, CDR2 YFSETQ. V lost 2 bases and J 7 bases, leaving 10 bases between the germline ends. This CDR3 region has 13 residues. The CDR3 is CASSFTGGNEQFF. The DNA of the CDR3 is TGCGCCAGCAGCTTTACAGGAGGGAATGAGCAGTTCTTC.

This clonotype has only a few counts. The chain is built from TRBV4-1 and TRBJ1-2, with D perhaps matching TRBD1 (5 bases). The CDR3 is 14 amino acids. CDR1 MGHRA and CDR2 YSYEKL come from the germline V gene. Trimming took off 1 base at V and 8 bases at J, with 14 bases between the two ends. Here the CDR3 reads CASSQGSGHKGYTF. Here the CDR3 DNA reads TGCGCCAGCAGCCAAGGATCAGGGCATAAGGGCTACACCTTC.

The table lists this clonotype with a few counts. This chain uses TRBV6-2 or TRBV6-3 with TRBJ2-3; D gene uncertain. There are 13 residues in the CDR3. Germline V gene data show CDR1 as MNHEY and CDR2 as SVGEGT. Deletions cut 3 bases from V and 0 bases from J, with 4 bases between. DNA for the CDR3: TGTGCCAGCAGTTATAAAAGCACAGATACGCAGTATTTT. This sequence encodes CASSYKSTDTQYF.

This clonotype was counted ten times or more. The chain joins TRBV7-9 to TRBJ1-5; TRBD1 agrees at 11 bases. This CDR3 has 15 residues. V trimming: 5 bases; J trimming: 7 bases; junction bases outside the gene matches: 7. Germline CDR1 reads SEHNR; CDR2 reads FQNEAQ (reference sequence). The CDR3 nucleotides read TGTGCCAGCAGCCCCGGGACAGGGGGGATACAGCCCCAGCATTTT. Amino acids: CASSPGTGGIQPQHF.

This chain uses TRBV19 with TRBJ1-4, with a weak D call TRBD1 (5 bases). The germline CDR1 and CDR2 sequences are LNHDA and SQIVND (reference sequence). The CDR3 runs 14 residues. V was clipped by 3 bases and J by 7 bases, with 12 bases between them. DNA for the CDR3: TGTGCCAGTAGTATTTTGGGCACAGGTGAAAAACTGTTTTTT. It translates to CASSILGTGEKLFF.

The rearrangement uses TRBV11-2 and TRBJ2-7, with 8 nucleotides matching TRBD1. The CDR3 totals 14 residues. Germline V CDR1 and CDR2: SGHAT, FQNNGV. With V trimmed by 3 bases and J by 2 bases, 3 bases remained unmatched. In DNA, the CDR3 is TGTGCCAGCAGCTTCTCACAGGGGGCCTACGAGCAGTACGTC. Translation gives CASSFSQGAYEQYV.

The CDR3 reads CASSSLQGAEEQYV. The CDR3 nucleotides are TGTGCCAGCAGCTCCTTACAGGGGGCGGAAGAGCAGTACGTC. The genes are TRBV7-9 and TRBJ2-7; TRBD1 matches at 9 bases. The junction had 8 bases not matched to a gene; V was cut back by 4 bases and J by 7 bases. Germline V CDR1 and CDR2: SEHNR, FQNEAQ (reference sequence). This CDR3 region has 14 residues.

This clonotype was detected ten times or more. The rearrangement links TRBV6-1 to TRBJ2-3; possibly TRBD1 for D (5 bases). Trimming stripped 2 bases from V and 3 bases from J, with 15 bases between. Germline V gives CDR1 MNHNS, CDR2 SASEGT. The CDR3 is 16 residues long. CDR3 loop: CASSEWAQGSTDTQYF. CDR3 bases: TGTGCCAGCAGTGAATGGGCGCAGGGTTCTACAGATACGCAGTATTTT.

This clonotype came up a few times. The V and J genes are TRBV19 and TRBJ1-5, with D perhaps TRBD1 (6 bases). With 5 bases removed from V and 0 bases from J, the gap between germline ends came to 17 bases. The CDR3 has 17 amino acids. Germline V gives CDR1 LNHDA, CDR2 SQIVND (reference sequence). The CDR3 DNA reads as TGTGCCAGTAGTCGGACAGAGAAACTCTATAGCAATCAGCCCCAGCATTTT. It translates to CASSRTEKLYSNQPQHF.

This clonotype was observed a few times. The chain recombines TRBV6-8 with TRBJ1-2; D call uncertain. Germline assignment: CDR1 MNHGY and CDR2 SAAAGT. The length of the CDR3 is 14 residues. V shed 1 base and J shed 2 bases, with 8 bases lying between them. CDR3 protein: CASSYLDENYGYTF. The CDR3 DNA reads TGTGCCAGCAGTTACTTGGACGAAAACTATGGCTACACCTTC.

The genes are TRBV20-1 and TRBJ2-3; 7 bases align to TRBD2. The length of the CDR3 is 14 residues. In germline, CDR1 is DFQATT, CDR2 SNEGSKA (reference sequence). Trimming cost V 3 bases and J 2 bases; bases outside gene matches: 5. The chain's CDR3 is CSARASGTTDTQYF. The CDR3 bases are TGCAGTGCTAGGGCTAGCGGTACCACAGATACGCAGTATTTT.

A few counts support this clonotype. In DNA, the CDR3 is TGTGCCAGCAGTGAATCAGGGTGGGAGAACACTGAAGCTTTCTTT. Translating gives CASSESGWENTEAFF. This chain joins TRBV6-1 and TRBJ1-1, with D maybe TRBD1 (5 bases). The CDR3 extends over 15 amino acids. Germline assignment: CDR1 MNHNS and CDR2 SASEGT. V was pared by 2 bases and J by 1 base, with 11 bases between.

This chain uses TRBV20-1 with TRBJ2-6, with D perhaps matching TRBD1 (5 bases). Germline lookup yields CDR1 DFQATT and CDR2 SNEGSKA (reference sequence). The CDR3 spans 16 residues. Between the trimmed V and J ends, which lost 2 bases and 1 base, there was a span of 12 bases. In nucleotides, the CDR3 is TGCAGTGCTAGACGTCACTCAGGGTCTGGGGCCAACGTCCTGACTTTC. It yields the protein CSARRHSGSGANVLTF.

This clonotype was observed many times. This chain links TRBV28 with TRBJ2-5; the D is unclear. The ends were cut back, 6 bases at V and 1 base at J, with 24 bases in the middle. Germline CDR1 reads MDHEN; CDR2 reads SYDVKM. This CDR3 region has 18 residues. This CDR3 is CASSPGRRVATAQETQYF. The CDR3 region has the DNA TGTGCCAGCAGCCCCGGACGGCGCGTTGCGACCGCCCAAGAGACCCAGTACTTC.

This clonotype has a handful of counts. The chain couples TRBV27 to TRBJ1-5, with 8 bases aligning to TRBD1. The germline CDR1 and CDR2 sequences are MNHEY and SMNVEV (reference sequence). There are 16 residues in the CDR3. V dropped 5 bases and J dropped 3; count of bases not matched to a gene: 9. The CDR3 loop is CASSPFRQGPNQPQHF. The CDR3 nucleotides are TGTGCCAGCAGTCCCTTCCGACAGGGGCCCAATCAGCCCCAGCATTTT.

This clonotype was detected a few times. This chain connects TRBV27 to TRBJ2-7, with D perhaps TRBD1 (5 bases). The CDR3 totals 15 residues. Trimming shortened V by 6 bases and J by 6 bases, and 21 bases separated the two germline ends. CDR1 is MNHEY, CDR2 SMNVEV, per germline (reference sequence). CDR3 in amino acids: CASSHSPGNFFEQYF. CDR3 coding DNA: TGTGCCAGCAGCCACTCCCCAGGGAATTTTTTCGAGCAGTACTTC.

Turning to this clonotype: The junction shows a germline mismatch at one end, possibly a read error. The rearrangement joins TRBV25-1 to TRBJ2-6; a weak D match, TRBD1 (5 bases). Germline V lookup: CDR1 MGHDK, CDR2 SYGVNS. This CDR3 is built from 16 residues. The CDR3 nucleotides are TGTGCCAGCAGTGAATCATTTGGGGCTGGGACCAACGTCCTGACTTTC. It is translated as CASSESFGAGTNVLTF.

This clonotype was seen only a few times. The V call is TRBV5-4, the J call TRBJ2-7; TRBD2 matches at 7 bases. CDR3 length equals 15 residues. Germline V gene sequence: CDR1 SGHNT, CDR2 YYREEE (reference sequence). Trimming at V came to 4 bases and at J to 2 bases, leaving 9 bases not matched to a gene. The CDR3 region has the DNA TGTGCCAGCAGCGGGTATATAGGACTAGCCTACGAGCAGTACTTC. Its translation is CASSGYIGLAYEQYF.

This clonotype showed up many times. The genes are TRBV7-8 and TRBJ2-3, with TRBD2 matching 10 bases. Germline V gives CDR1 SGHVS, CDR2 FQNEAQ. The CDR3 runs 18 residues. V dropped 3 bases and J dropped 4; count of bases not matched to a gene: 13. CDR3 nucleotides: TGTGCCAGCAGCTTCAGTCCTACTAGCGGGGCATACTCAGATACGCAGTATTTT. Translated, it gives CASSFSPTSGAYSDTQYF.